The 24 T cell receptor beta chains below all came from one sample that was sequenced in a study of shared clonotypes between healthy human individuals (dated by TCRdb to the early 2020s). Preparation of the library involved the immunoSEQ multiplex PCR assay. This immuneACCESS table, as held by TCRdb, lists in-frame sequences with V and J called but not all clones. Of the missing ones, under half trace to an unresolved V gene in checked studies; the others have no known cause. A total of about 680,000 clones appear in this sample, around 78% of them only once. The ten largest clones add up to around 1.8% of the sample. Sequenced sample: memory CD4+ T cells sorted from blood. The intended sense of this specimen's cell subset or site label: CD45RA-negative fraction. Receptor source: a woman under 40 in good health.

The count of this clone is one. This chain joins TRBV5-1 and TRBJ1-1; no definite D call. Germline V lookup: CDR1 SGHRS, CDR2 YFSETQ. Between the trimmed V and J ends, which lost 1 base and 0 bases, there was a span of 16 bases. The CDR3 sequence is 17 residues long. The CDR3 here is CASSLISFPFMNTEAFF. The CDR3 bases are TGCGCCAGCAGCTTGATCTCTTTCCCGTTCATGAACACTGAAGCTTTCTTT.

This chain connects TRBV5-6 to TRBJ2-1, with TRBD2 matching over 9 bases. V was clipped by 0 bases and J by 15 bases; unmatched bases: 16. Germline V gene lookup returns CDR1 SGHDT and CDR2 YYEEEE. This CDR3 has 16 amino acids. The DNA of the CDR3 is TGTGCCAGCAGCTTGGAGCGGCGGCTAGCGGGACCCCCTCGGTTCTTC. Encoded protein: CASSLERRLAGPPRFF.

At least ten counts were recorded for this clone. The chain has TRBV7-9 and TRBJ2-5; 12 bases line up with TRBD2. This CDR3 has 16 amino acids. The germline V gene has CDR1 SEHNR and CDR2 FQNEAQ (reference sequence). Germline trimming cut 3 bases from V and 2 bases from J; bases unmatched to any gene: 4. In nucleotides, the CDR3 is TGTGCCAGCAGCTTGGGACTAGCGGGCAGTCAAGAGACCCAGTACTTC. It codes for CASSLGLAGSQETQYF. Full variable domain (remainder filled in from reference TRBV7-9 and TRBJ2-5): DTGVSQNPRHKITKRGQNVTFRCDPISEHNRLYWYRQTLGQGPEFLTYFQNEAQLEKSRLLSDRFSAERPKGSFSTLEIQRTEQGDSAMYLCASSLGLAGSQETQYFGPGTRLLVL.

The V gene is TRBV13, the J gene TRBJ2-2, with TRBD2 matching over 13 bases. The CDR3 sequence is 17 residues long. The germline V gene has CDR1 PRHDT and CDR2 FYEKMQ (reference sequence). The V gene end was trimmed by 5 bases and the J gene end by 3 bases; junction bases not matched to a gene: 6. The CDR3 here is CASSRPGLAGHTGELFF. In nucleotides, the CDR3 is TGTGCCAGCAGCCGACCGGGACTAGCGGGGCACACCGGGGAGCTGTTTTTT. Complete variable domain (other parts from reference TRBV13 and TRBJ2-2): AAGVIQSPRHLIKEKRETATLKCYPIPRHDTVYWYQQGPGQDPQFLISFYEKMQSDKGSIPDRFSAQQFSDYHSELNMSSLELGDSALYFCASSRPGLAGHTGELFFGEGSRLTVL.

This rearrangement joins TRBV19 to TRBJ2-3, with D perhaps given as TRBD1 or TRBD2 (6 bases each). The germline V and J ends were trimmed by 5 bases and 2 bases, with 20 bases remaining between them. Germline V gene data show CDR1 as LNHDA and CDR2 as SQIVND (reference sequence). CDR3 length: 17 residues. CDR3 sequence reads: CASSDPAGGDNTDTQYF. CDR3 in DNA: TGTGCCAGTAGTGACCCCGCTGGAGGGGACAACACAGATACGCAGTATTTT. Combining the CDR3 with reference TRBV19 and TRBJ2-3 gives the whole variable domain DGGITQSPKYLFRKEGQNVTLSCEQNLNHDAMYWYRQDPGQGLRLIYYSQIVNDFQKGDIAEGYSVSREKKESFPLTVTSAQKNPTAFYLCASSDPAGGDNTDTQYFGPGTRLTVL.

The rearrangement links TRBV19 to TRBJ2-2; 12 bases agree with TRBD2. The trim removed 3 bases at V and 5 bases at J, leaving 7 bases unmatched. Per germline, CDR1 LNHDA and CDR2 SQIVND (reference sequence). This CDR3 spans 17 amino acids. For the CDR3, the DNA is TGTGCCAGTAGTATTCCTAGGACTAGCGGGACGACCGGGGAGCTGTTTTTT. Its translation: CASSIPRTSGTTGELFF.

This clone was found a few times. The chain carries TRBV5-1 and TRBJ2-2, with TRBD1 identical over 8 bases. Germline CDR1 SGHRS, CDR2 YFSETQ. The junction had 4 bases not matched to a gene; V was cut back by 0 bases and J by 6 bases. This CDR3 comprises 15 residues. The CDR3 region is CASSLDGQGAGELFF. For the CDR3, the DNA is TGCGCCAGCAGCTTGGATGGACAGGGCGCCGGGGAGCTGTTTTTT.

V is TRBV11-3 and J is TRBJ2-1, with 13 bases fitting TRBD2. CDR3 size: 16 residues. With 5 bases clipped from V and 2 bases from J, the junction kept 3 bases outside the gene matches. CDR1 and CDR2 (germline): SGHNT, YENEEA. The CDR3 sequence: CASSAGLAGAYNEQFF. CDR3 DNA: TGTGCCAGCAGCGCAGGACTAGCGGGGGCCTACAATGAGCAGTTCTTC.

CDR3 bases: TGCGCCAGCAGTGCCGGGACTTCCTACGAGCAGTACTTC. This encodes CASSAGTSYEQYF. The chain carries TRBV10-2 and TRBJ2-7; TRBD2 might be the D (6 bases). V was cut by 4 bases and J by 1 base, with 8 bases left in between. Germline V gene sequence: CDR1 WSHSY, CDR2 SAAADI. The CDR3 runs to 13 residues.

A few counts support this clone. The genes are TRBV7-9 and TRBJ2-1; TRBD2 matches at 13 bases. The CDR3 consists of 15 residues. Germline CDR1 SEHNR, CDR2 FQNEAQ (reference sequence). J gave up 7 bases and V 1 base, and 1 base lay outside the gene matches. CDR3 residues: CASSLVTSGRNEQFF. The CDR3 coding sequence is TGTGCCAGCAGCTTAGTGACTAGCGGGAGGAATGAGCAGTTCTTC.

The rearrangement links TRBV4-1 to TRBJ1-2, with D possibly matching TRBD1 (5 bases). The CDR3 is 15 amino acids. Germline V gives CDR1 MGHRA, CDR2 YSYEKL. V gave up 0 bases and J gave up 7 bases, with 15 bases separating them. CDR3 amino acids: CASSQDLGVLRGYTF. CDR3 DNA sequence: TGCGCCAGCAGCCAAGATTTGGGGGTATTACGTGGCTACACCTTC.

This clone was observed a few times. The V call is TRBV29-1, the J call TRBJ2-2, with D possibly TRBD1 on 7 matching bases. From germline, CDR1 is SQVTM and CDR2 ANQGSEA. V was pared by 3 bases and J by 0 bases, with 17 bases between. CDR3 length: 17 residues. This chain's CDR3 is CSVDLGGQFANTGELFF. The CDR3 DNA reads as TGCAGCGTTGATTTGGGGGGACAGTTCGCGAACACCGGGGAGCTGTTTTTT.

The V and J genes are TRBV7-8 and TRBJ2-2; 10 bases are a match to TRBD1. The CDR3 consists of 13 residues. From germline, CDR1 is SGHVS and CDR2 FQNEAQ. V was pared by 5 bases and J by 13 bases, with 7 bases of the junction left unmatched. CDR3 nucleotide sequence: TGTGCCAGCAGCCCCGGGACAGGGGCGGTGCTGTTTTTT. It specifies CASSPGTGAVLFF.

V is TRBV6-6 and J is TRBJ2-7; TRBD2 matches 12 bases. CDR3 length: 14 amino acids. J lost 7 bases, V lost 6 bases, and 7 bases had no gene match. Germline values: CDR1 MNHNY, CDR2 SVGAGI (reference sequence). The CDR3: CASSQTSGRWEQYF. CDR3 nucleotide sequence: TGTGCCAGCAGCCAGACTAGCGGGAGATGGGAGCAGTACTTC.

This clone was seen only a few times. This chain joins TRBV7-9 and TRBJ2-7; TRBD2 is a possible D gene (6 bases). Germline values: CDR1 SEHNR, CDR2 FQNEAQ (reference sequence). The V end lost 3 bases, the J end lost 4 bases, and 16 bases lay between the germline ends. The CDR3 consists of 15 residues. This CDR3 is CASSFFETGGYEQYF. The CDR3 bases are TGTGCCAGCAGCTTTTTTGAGACCGGAGGGTACGAGCAGTACTTC.

J is TRBJ1-2 and V is TRBV10-3, with unresolved D. Per the germline V gene, CDR1 is ENHRY and CDR2 is SYGVKD. The CDR3 totals 16 residues. Trimming took 6 bases from V and 1 from J, leaving 18 bases between them. CDR3 amino acids: CAIREGRAKFNYGYTF. The CDR3 nucleotides are TGTGCCATCAGAGAAGGACGGGCCAAGTTTAACTATGGCTACACCTTC.

CDR3 bases: TGTGCCAGCAGTCCCTCACATAGAAATGAGCAGTTCTTC. It yields the protein CASSPSHRNEQFF. The gene calls are TRBV28 and TRBJ2-1; D remains unclear. The CDR3 is 13 residues long. CDR1 MDHEN and CDR2 SYDVKM come from the germline V gene. Deletions cut 5 bases from V and 7 bases from J, with 12 bases between.

This clone has just a few counts. The rearrangement uses TRBV10-2 and TRBJ2-7, with TRBD2 matching 15 bases. J gave up 6 bases and V 6 bases, and 12 bases lay outside the gene matches. In germline, CDR1 is WSHSY, CDR2 SAAADI. This CDR3 has 17 residues. DNA for the CDR3: TGCGCCAGCAGGGGGACTAGCGGGAGGAAACTTACTCTCGAGCAGTACTTC. Its translation: CASRGTSGRKLTLEQYF.

This clone turned up a few times. CDR3 DNA: TGTGCCAGCAGCTTATCCCAAGTGCAGTACTTC. This encodes CASSLSQVQYF. V is TRBV7-2 and J is TRBJ2-7; D is unresolved. Looked up from germline, CDR1 is SGHTA and CDR2 is FQGNSA. This CDR3 is 11 amino acids long. The germline V and J ends were trimmed by 2 bases and 9 bases, with 8 bases remaining between them.

The sample holds one count of this clone. The chain is built from TRBV9 and TRBJ1-5; D gene ambiguous. The germline gives CDR1 SGDLS, CDR2 YYNGEE. This CDR3 contains 15 residues. The V end was cut by 3 bases, the J end by 7 bases, with 17 bases between. CDR3 sequence: CASSGEDGFGQPQHF. In nucleotides, the CDR3 is TGTGCCAGCAGCGGTGAGGACGGTTTTGGGCAGCCCCAGCATTTT.

This clone was found once. The chain recombines TRBV6-6 with TRBJ1-1; D might be TRBD1 (5 bases). The CDR3 is 15 amino acids. Germline V gene lookup returns CDR1 MNHNY and CDR2 SVGAGI (reference sequence). The ends were cut back, 0 bases at V and 5 bases at J, with 13 bases in the middle. CDR3 DNA sequence: TGTGCCAGCAGTTACTCCGGGACGGCGGGAACTGAAGCTTTCTTT. As protein: CASSYSGTAGTEAFF.

The V and J genes are TRBV29-1 and TRBJ1-1, with D unclear. The germline V gene encodes CDR1 SQVTM and CDR2 ANQGSEA. Trimming removed 5 bases at V and 1 base at J, with 17 bases between. CDR3 size: 15 residues. DNA of the CDR3: TGCAGCGTTTTTGAGGCTGGCAGAGAGAACACTGAAGCTTTCTTT. It is translated as CSVFEAGRENTEAFF.

J is TRBJ1-2 and V is TRBV28, with a tentative D call TRBD1 (5 bases). Germline assignment: CDR1 MDHEN and CDR2 SYDVKM. V was trimmed by 4 bases and J by 6 bases, leaving 18 bases between them. The CDR3 covers 15 residues. As DNA, the CDR3 is TGTGCCAGCAGTTCCCAACCGGGGGTGGAGAATGGCTACACCTTC. It codes for CASSSQPGVENGYTF.

As to this clone: Different DNA sequences within this sample yield the same CDR3. CDR3 in DNA: TGCGCCAGCAGCTTGGGAACTCAAGGGAACACCATATATTTT. Protein sequence: CASSLGTQGNTIYF. The V and J genes are TRBV5-1 and TRBJ1-3; D gene unclear. This CDR3 has 14 residues. Germline CDR1 and CDR2: SGHRS and YFSETQ. Trimming shortened V by 0 bases and J by 7 bases, and 11 bases separated the two germline ends. The entire variable domain, with the rest obtained from reference TRBV5-1 and TRBJ1-3, is as follows: KAGVTQTPRYLIKTRGQQVTLSCSPISGHRSVSWYQQTPGQGLQFLFEYFSETQRNKGNFPGRFSGRQFSNSRSEMNVSTLELGDSALYLCASSLGTQGNTIYFGEGSWLTVV.